This is a list of T cell receptor beta chains from one sample in a study of blood T cell repertoires in COVID-19. Sequencing used immunoSEQ multiplex PCR; TCRdb keeps in-frame clones, though not all of them. The data hold about 180,000 clones, with approximately 86% observed a single time. The sequenced sample was peripheral blood. The receptors come from a man aged 45-65 years with active or convalescent COVID-19. Each CDR3 is given with its conserved first and last residue. Each record gives: clone size, D gene, J gene, CDR3 length, V gene, CDR3 DNA, CDR3 protein. The D gene is left open where the match is weak. Size tells how often a clone was seen (once, few, many) or the class of an expanded clone, and some rows leave it out.

size: .
D: .
J: TRBJ1-3
length: 14
V: TRBV7-6
DNA: TGTGCCAGCAGCTCCGGAGGGCCTGGAAACACCATATATTTT
CDR3: CASSSGGPGNTIYF

size: .
D: .
J: TRBJ2-2
length: 13
V: TRBV7-3
DNA: TGTGCCAGCAGCCCAGGGGGGCCCGGGGAGCTGTTTTTT
CDR3: CASSPGGPGELFF

size: .
D: TRBD1
J: TRBJ1-5
length: 19
V: TRBV5-5
DNA: TGTGCCAGCAACCAGCAACCGGGACAGGACTTTTATAGCAATCAGCCCCAGCATTTT
CDR3: CASNQQPGQDFYSNQPQHF

size: .
D: TRBD2
J: TRBJ2-5
length: 13
V: TRBV10-2
DNA: TGCGCCAGCAGTGCTAGGGCGGGGGGGACCCAGTACTTC
CDR3: CASSARAGGTQYF

size: once
D: TRBD1
J: TRBJ2-3
length: 15
V: TRBV5-1
DNA: TGCGCCAGCAGCCCGGCCGGGACAGGCACAGATACGCAGTATTTT
CDR3: CASSPAGTGTDTQYF

size: .
D: TRBD2
J: TRBJ2-1
length: 16
V: TRBV27
DNA: TGTGCCAGCAGCCGAATGGGGGGGTCGACTAGCGATGAGCAGTTCTTC
CDR3: CASSRMGGSTSDEQFF

size: once
D: .
J: TRBJ2-7
length: 16
V: TRBV27
DNA: TGTGCCAGCAGTTTTTATTCAGCGGTAATCACCTACGAGCAGTACTTC
CDR3: CASSFYSAVITYEQYF

size: .
D: TRBD2
J: TRBJ2-1
length: 16
V: TRBV11-3
DNA: TGTGCCAGCAGCTTAAGATCCCTAGCGGGTTACAATGAGCAGTTCTTC
CDR3: CASSLRSLAGYNEQFF

size: .
D: TRBD1
J: TRBJ1-6
length: 14
V: TRBV18
DNA: TGTGCCAGCTCACCAGGGACAGGGGATTCACCCCTCCACTTT
CDR3: CASSPGTGDSPLHF

size: .
D: TRBD2
J: TRBJ2-5
length: 17
V: TRBV11-2
DNA: TGTGCCAGCAGCCTCAATAGAGTTGGCGGGGGTAGCGAGACCCAGTACTTC
CDR3: CASSLNRVGGGSETQYF

size: few
D: TRBD1
J: TRBJ1-5
length: 12
V: TRBV12-3/TRBV12-4
DNA: TGTGCCAGCAGTTTACAGGGGGGGCCCCAGCATTTT
CDR3: CASSLQGGPQHF

size: .
D: TRBD2
J: TRBJ2-5
length: 16
V: TRBV3-1/TRBV3-2
DNA: TGTGCCAGCAGCCAAGGGTTAGCGGGAGCAAAGGAGACCCAGTACTTC
CDR3: CASSQGLAGAKETQYF

size: .
D: TRBD2
J: TRBJ2-7
length: 16
V: TRBV6-2/TRBV6-3
DNA: TGTGCCAGCAGCCCTCCGGGTAGCGGGAATTCCTACGAGCAGTACTTC
CDR3: CASSPPGSGNSYEQYF

size: .
D: .
J: TRBJ2-2
length: 16
V: TRBV19
DNA: TGTGCCAGTAGTATGGGCGGGTTAGCGAACACCGGGGAGCTGTTTTTT
CDR3: CASSMGGLANTGELFF

size: .
D: TRBD2
J: TRBJ2-3
length: 13
V: TRBV7-2
DNA: TGTGCCAGCAAGATTAGCGGGGGAGATACGCAGTATTTT
CDR3: CASKISGGDTQYF

size: .
D: .
J: TRBJ1-2
length: 16
V: TRBV3-1/TRBV3-2
DNA: TGTGCCAGCAGCCAAGAATCGGGGGGAGGTAATGGTGGCTACACCTTC
CDR3: CASSQESGGGNGGYTF

size: once
D: .
J: TRBJ1-1
length: 17
V: TRBV3-1/TRBV3-2
DNA: TGTGCCAGCAGCCAGGACAGTGGACGGTTAATGAACACTGAAGCTTTCTTT
CDR3: CASSQDSGRLMNTEAFF

size: few
D: TRBD1
J: TRBJ1-5
length: 15
V: TRBV10-3
DNA: TGTGCCATCAGCGGACAGGGTGTTAGCAATCAGCCCCAGCATTTT
CDR3: CAISGQGVSNQPQHF

size: .
D: .
J: TRBJ2-2
length: 16
V: TRBV24-1
DNA: TGTGCCACCAGTGATTTGGGACTTGATGGCGCCGGGGAGCTGTTTTTT
CDR3: CATSDLGLDGAGELFF

size: .
D: TRBD1
J: TRBJ1-2
length: 14
V: TRBV4-3
DNA: TGCGCCAGCAGCCAAGAGACAGGGTCGGGAGGCTACACCTTC
CDR3: CASSQETGSGGYTF

size: .
D: .
J: TRBJ1-2
length: 14
V: TRBV19
DNA: TGTGCCAGTAGTGGGGACACCTCTAACTATGGCTACACCTTC
CDR3: CASSGDTSNYGYTF

size: .
D: .
J: TRBJ2-5
length: 13
V: TRBV3-1/TRBV3-2
DNA: TGTGCCAGCAGCCAAGTAGAGGGCGAGACCCAGTACTTC
CDR3: CASSQVEGETQYF